This T cell receptor (beta chain) is from a study of OX40 agonist ivuxolimab in advanced cancers. As for the study in general: Patients in dose escalation had liver, melanoma, kidney or head and neck cancers. Prior anti-PD-1, anti-PD-L1 or anti-CTLA-4 therapy did not bar entry, and around 39% had some. The study, taken as a whole, reports: Circulating CD4+ and CD8+ T cells showed clonal expansion by week 6 at 0.1 to 3.0 mg/kg.

This clone turned up a few times. Its antigen is unknown. Germline V gives CDR1 SGHAT, CDR2 FQNNGV. Trimming removed 2 bases at V and 0 bases at J, with 11 bases between. This CDR3 is built from 16 residues. Assay used: immunoSEQ multiplex PCR; TCRdb lists only in-frame clones, some missing. The sample has about 53,000 clones, about 88% seen once. Systemic immunosuppression or autoimmune disease history was grounds to exclude patients. This specimen consisted of CD4+ or CD8+ T cells sorted from blood, obtained in a trial of the OX40 agonist ivuxolimab. The receptor was isolated from an adult with an advanced solid tumor such as melanoma, head and neck, liver or kidney cancer. The chain combines TRBV11-2 with TRBJ2-1, with D maybe TRBD2 (5 bases). The CDR3 bases are TGTGCCAGCAGCTTATTACCGGGAAGCTCCTACAATGAGCAGTTCTTC. This translates into CASSLLPGSSYNEQFF.